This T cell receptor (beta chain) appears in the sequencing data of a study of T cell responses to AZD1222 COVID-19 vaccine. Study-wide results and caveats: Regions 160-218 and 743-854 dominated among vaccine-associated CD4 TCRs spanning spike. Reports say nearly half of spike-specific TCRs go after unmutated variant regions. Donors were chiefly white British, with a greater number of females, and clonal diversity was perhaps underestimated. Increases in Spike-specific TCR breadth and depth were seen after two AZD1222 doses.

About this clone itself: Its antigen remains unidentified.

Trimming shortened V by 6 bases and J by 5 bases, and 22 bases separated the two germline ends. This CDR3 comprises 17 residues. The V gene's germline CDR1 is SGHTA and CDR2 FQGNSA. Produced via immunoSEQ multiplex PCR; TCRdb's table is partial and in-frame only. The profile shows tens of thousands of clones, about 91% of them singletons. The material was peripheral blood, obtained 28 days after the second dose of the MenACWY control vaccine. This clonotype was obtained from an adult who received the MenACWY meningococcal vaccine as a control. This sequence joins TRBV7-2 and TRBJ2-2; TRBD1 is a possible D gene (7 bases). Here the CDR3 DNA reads TGTGCCAGCAGTGATCTTAGGGGGCGGGGAAATACCGGGGAGCTGTTTTTT. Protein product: CASSDLRGRGNTGELFF.